What follows is one TCR beta chain and its context. Using immunoSEQ multiplex PCR, the repertoire was profiled, and TCRdb retains in-frame clones only, with some absent. The table includes 360,000 or so clones, approximately 84% detected once. These data originate in a study of blood T cell repertoires in COVID-19. CDR3 length: 17 residues. The germline V gene encodes CDR1 MNHEY and CDR2 SMNVEV (reference sequence). V dropped 4 bases and J dropped 6; count of bases not matched to a gene: 8. The receptor comes from a woman aged 25-40 years who had recovered from COVID-19. The genes are TRBV27 and TRBJ2-1, with TRBD2 identical over 14 bases. Input material: PBMCs or T cells enriched from blood (not recorded which). The CDR3: CASSSRLAGGFINEQFF. CDR3 bases: TGTGCCAGCAGTTCTCGACTAGCGGGAGGGTTTATCAATGAGCAGTTCTTC.